The T cell receptor (beta chain) described here comes from a study of T cells in localized non-small cell lung cancer. Study-wide findings and caveats: Of the top 100 tumor clones, median around 62 were in adjacent lung, 25 to 30 among its top 100. Uninvolved adjacent lung had higher T cell clonality than tumor and all other tissues. A denser population of T cells in blood accompanied longer overall survival. Since sequencing was restricted to only one region of the tumor, intratumor heterogeneity remains a possibility.

In germline, CDR1 is DFQATT, CDR2 SNEGSKA (reference sequence). The CDR3 consists of 10 residues. Trimming shortened V by 5 bases and J by 6 bases, and 5 bases separated the two germline ends. Using immunoSEQ multiplex PCR, the repertoire was profiled, and TCRdb retains in-frame clones only, with some absent. The table includes some 30,000 clones, around 90% detected once. In regard to this clone: Its specificity is not known.

The source material was PBMCs, sampled before any cancer treatment. The chain has TRBV20-1 and TRBJ2-4, with D unresolved. The TCR sequence derives from a man aged 40 to 70 with stage II lung adenocarcinoma. The CDR3 protein is CSAGVNIQYF. CDR3 DNA sequence: TGCAGTGCTGGGGTAAACATTCAGTACTTC.